This is a list of T cell receptor beta chains from one sample in a study of blood T cell repertoires in COVID-19. Clones were sequenced by immunoSEQ multiplex PCR, and TCRdb holds only the in-frame ones, with some missing. The top ten clones hold around 11% of a sample with 240,000 or so clones, 75% to 90% of them seen once. The specimen was peripheral blood. The receptors stem from a woman in her sixties with active or convalescent COVID-19. Each CDR3 is given with its conserved first and last residue. The D gene is left open where the match is weak. Clone size, where shown, is once, few, many, or a class for clones that have expanded.

TRBJ1-5 once TRBV7-2 TRBD1 TGTGCCAGCAGCTTAGGGGGACAGACTTATAGCAATCAGCCCCAGCATTTT CASSLGGQTYSNQPQHF
TRBJ1-2 - TRBV9 - TGTGCCAGCAGCGTAGCTGTAGGGAGACACTATGGCTACACCTTC CASSVAVGRHYGYTF
TRBJ2-3 - TRBV19 TRBD2 TGTGCCAGTAGAGACTCTAGCGGGGAAGATACGCAGTATTTT CASRDSSGEDTQYF
TRBJ1-6 once TRBV21-1 - TGTGCCAGCAGCCGAAGGGGGCGCTGGGCAGGGGCCTATAATTCACCCCTCCACTTT CASSRRGRWAGAYNSPLHF
TRBJ1-1 - TRBV5-1 - TGCGCCAGCAGCTTGTGGACAGACCCGTACAACACTGAAGCTTTCTTT CASSLWTDPYNTEAFF
TRBJ1-2 few TRBV21-1 - TGTGCCAGCAGCCGCCGCGGGGTAGGGGACAGAGACTTC CASSRRGVGDRDF
TRBJ2-5 - TRBV19 TRBD1 TGTGCCAGTAGTGTGGGACGGGACAGCCAAGAGACCCAGTACTTC CASSVGRDSQETQYF
TRBJ1-6 - TRBV28 - TGTGCCAGCGGGAAAGGCGGGAATAATTCACCCCTCCACTTT CASGKGGNNSPLHF
TRBJ1-2 - TRBV7-2 - TGTGCCAGCAGCTCGCCTCCTCCCGTACTTTCCCCTAACTATGGCTACACCTTC CASSSPPPVLSPNYGYTF
TRBJ1-4 - TRBV18 - TGTGCCAGCTCACCCGGACAAACAGATGAAAAACTGTTTTTT CASSPGQTDEKLFF
TRBJ2-5 - TRBV7-6 TRBD2 TGTGCCAGCAGCTTAGCCCCATGGAGCGGGGGATCCCTACAAGAGACCCAGTACTTC CASSLAPWSGGSLQETQYF
TRBJ2-7 - TRBV20-1 - TGCAGTGCCAGTCACGGCTACGAGCAGTACTTC CSASHGYEQYF
TRBJ1-1 - TRBV11-2 - TGTTCGAGCGGGGATATAGGGCGCTACACTGAAGCTTTCTTT CSSGDIGRYTEAFF
TRBJ1-2 - TRBV5-8 TRBD1 TGTGCCAGCAGCTCGACAGGGGCAGGGCTTGGCTACACCTTC CASSSTGAGLGYTF
TRBJ2-3 - TRBV7-9 TRBD2 TGTGCCAGCGCGGGGGAGGTAGATACGCAGTATTTT CASAGEVDTQYF
TRBJ1-4 - TRBV6-5 - TGTGCCAGCAGCCAGGGGATTAATGAAAAACTGTTTTTT CASSQGINEKLFF
TRBJ1-5 - TRBV12-3/TRBV12-4 - TGTGCCAGTGCAGGGTTTAAGCAGCCCCAGCATTTT CASAGFKQPQHF
TRBJ2-1 - TRBV11-2 TRBD2 TGTGCCAGCAGCTCGCGGACTAGCGGGGGCCTTCTCGATGAGCAGTTCTTC CASSSRTSGGLLDEQFF
TRBJ2-5 - TRBV6-2/TRBV6-3 TRBD1 TGTGCCAGCAGTTACTCAGGGGGCCGTGAGACCCAGTACTTC CASSYSGGRETQYF
TRBJ2-1 - TRBV4-1 TRBD2 TGCGCCAGCAGTTCCGCGGTCGAGCGGGGGCACAATGAGCAGTTCTTC CASSSAVERGHNEQFF
TRBJ1-1 - TRBV3-1/TRBV3-2 - TGTGCCAGCAGCCAATGGGGGCTTGACACTGAAGCTTTCTTT CASSQWGLDTEAFF